This paragraph covers one T cell receptor beta chain sequence. The data were produced by immunoSEQ multiplex PCR, yet TCRdb's version contains in-frame clones alone and is incomplete. Here the sample spans roughly 230,000 clones, approximately 83% being singletons. This entry is derived from a study of blood T cell repertoires in COVID-19. Looking at the study overall: There were acute and convalescent COVID-19 samples, and they came from the United States, Italy and Spain.

Germline V gene sequence: CDR1 SNHLY, CDR2 FYNNEI. Trimming pared 3 bases from V and 10 bases from J, leaving 9 bases between. CDR3 length equals 12 residues. J is TRBJ2-2 and V is TRBV2; D possibly corresponds to TRBD1 (5 bases). Source material: peripheral blood. The clonotype originates from a man over 45 with active or convalescent COVID-19. The CDR3 reads CASSEQGSELFF. CDR3 nucleotides: TGTGCCAGCAGTGAGCAGGGCTCGGAGCTGTTTTTT.